This T cell receptor beta chain came from a study of T cell responses to AZD1222 COVID-19 vaccine. The CDR3 sequence is 14 residues long. CDR1 is MNHEY, CDR2 SVGEGT, per germline. V lost 6 bases and J 5 bases, leaving 11 bases between the germline ends. TCRdb's table, derived via immunoSEQ multiplex PCR, lists solely in-frame clones and lacks some. The top ten clones hold roughly 1.3% of a sample with approximately 110,000 clones, 92% of them seen once. The origin of this receptor is an adult in good health. The chain couples TRBV6-2 or TRBV6-3 to TRBJ1-6, with D possibly matching TRBD1 (5 bases). This material consisted of peripheral blood, taken on day 0 of AZD1222 vaccination. Here the CDR3 DNA reads TGTGCCAGCAGCCGCAGGGTGGATAATTCACCCCTCCACTTT. Translation gives CASSRRVDNSPLHF.